The 27 T cell receptor beta chains below were found in one sample sequenced in a study of siplizumab effects on memory and regulatory T cells. TCRdb's table, derived via immunoSEQ multiplex PCR, lists solely in-frame clones and lacks some. The sample holds some 100,000 clones, 96% seen once. The sequenced sample consisted of naive CD4+ T cells sorted from blood. The receptor source for this set is a human donor in good health.

Concerning this clone: This sample includes further DNA sequences coding for the same CDR3. V is TRBV6-5 and J is TRBJ2-3; D perhaps matches TRBD2 (7 bases). This CDR3 comprises 15 residues. The V end lost 2 bases, the J end lost 4 bases, and 13 bases lay between the germline ends. Germline CDR1 and CDR2: MNHEY and SVGAGI. In DNA, the CDR3 is TGTGCCAGCAGTTACAGGGGGGGGGCTGCAGATACGCAGTATTTT. It yields the protein CASSYRGGAADTQYF.

The chain combines TRBV5-6 with TRBJ1-1; possibly TRBD1 for D (6 bases). CDR1 and CDR2 from the germline V gene are SGHDT and YYEEEE. The V end was cut by 6 bases, the J end by 5 bases, with 14 bases between. The CDR3 sequence is 13 residues long. The CDR3 region has the DNA TGTGCCAGCAACCAGGGGAGGGGTACTGAAGCTTTCTTT. It specifies CASNQGRGTEAFF.

This rearrangement joins TRBV5-4 to TRBJ1-4; D is perhaps TRBD1 (5 bases). The CDR3 contains 16 residues. V was trimmed by 0 bases and J by 0 bases, leaving 9 bases between them. Germline-derived CDR1 and CDR2 are SGHNT and YYREEE (reference sequence). The CDR3 DNA follows: TGTGCCAGCAGCTTGGGGGGCCTTGCAACTAATGAAAAACTGTTTTTT. Encoded protein: CASSLGGLATNEKLFF. Using reference TRBV5-4 and TRBJ1-4 for the parts outside the CDR3, the full variable domain is ETGVTQSPTHLIKTRGQQVTLRCSSQSGHNTVSWYQQALGQGPQFIFQYYREEENGRGNFPPRFSGLQFPNYSSELNVNALELDDSALYLCASSLGGLATNEKLFFGSGTQLSVL.

The V and J genes are TRBV30 and TRBJ2-3; 10 bases fit TRBD2. This CDR3 is built from 16 residues. Germline loops: CDR1 GTSNPN, CDR2 SVGIG (reference sequence). After removal of 4 bases from V and 3 bases from J, the junction contained 10 bases not matched to a gene. The CDR3 sequence: CAWTSKRGGDTDTQYF. The DNA for the CDR3 is TGTGCCTGGACCTCTAAGCGGGGGGGCGATACAGATACGCAGTATTTT. Full variable domain (rest looked up from reference TRBV30 and TRBJ2-3): SQTIHQWPATLVQPVGSPLSLECTVEGTSNPNLYWYRQAAGRGLQLLFYSVGIGQISSEVPQNLSASRPQDRQFILSSKKLLLSDSGFYLCAWTSKRGGDTDTQYFGPGTRLTVL.

The DNA of the CDR3 is TGTGCCAGCAGCCCCGCCAGGGACGAGCAGTACTTC. Amino acid sequence: CASSPARDEQYF. This chain uses TRBV11-3 with TRBJ2-7; tentative D call: TRBD1 (5 bases). V lost 5 bases and J 5 bases, leaving 10 bases between the germline ends. Germline V gene data show CDR1 as SGHNT and CDR2 as YENEEA. The CDR3 totals 12 residues.

The V call is TRBV2, the J call TRBJ1-2; D remains unclear. This CDR3 is built from 12 residues. V was clipped by 5 bases and J by 6 bases, with 10 bases between them. CDR1 is SNHLY and CDR2 is FYNNEI in the germline V gene. CDR3 region: CASSLHGNGYTF. The CDR3, as DNA: TGTGCCAGCAGTCTCCATGGCAATGGCTACACCTTC.

The J gene is TRBJ2-7, the V gene TRBV7-6; TRBD2 agrees at 13 bases. The CDR3 contains 15 residues. Trimming cost V 0 bases and J 7 bases; bases outside gene matches: 3. Germline V lookup: CDR1 SGHVS, CDR2 FNYEAQ. The DNA for the CDR3 is TGTGCCAGCAGCTTAGCGGGGACTAGCGGGGTGGAGCAGTACTTC. It encodes CASSLAGTSGVEQYF.

The chain has TRBV5-6 and TRBJ2-1; 11 positions agree with TRBD2. Trimming removed 4 bases from V and 6 bases from J; junction bases left unmatched: 12. CDR1 is SGHDT and CDR2 is YYEEEE in the germline V gene. This CDR3 contains 17 residues. CDR3 sequence (DNA): TGTGCCAGCAGCCCCGGACTAGCGGGCGCGACGCCCAATGAGCAGTTCTTC. This codes for CASSPGLAGATPNEQFF.

The gene calls are TRBV30 and TRBJ2-1; D might be TRBD2 (6 bases). From germline, CDR1 is GTSNPN and CDR2 SVGIG (reference sequence). This CDR3 comprises 14 residues. Trimming stripped 6 bases from V and 0 bases from J, with 12 bases between. In DNA form, the CDR3 reads TGTGCCTGCCCTGGGGGGAGCTCCTACAATGAGCAGTTCTTC. Translation gives CACPGGSSYNEQFF.

The rearrangement links TRBV7-9 to TRBJ1-2; no definite D call. The CDR3 is made up of 13 amino acids. The germline gives CDR1 SEHNR, CDR2 FQNEAQ (reference sequence). The ends were cut back, 7 bases at V and 6 bases at J, with 15 bases in the middle. CDR3 residues: CASNTFDVDGYTF. CDR3 in DNA: TGTGCCAGCAACACATTCGACGTGGATGGCTACACCTTC.

The chain employs TRBV6-5 and TRBJ1-5; TRBD1 might be the D (5 bases). From germline, CDR1 is MNHEY and CDR2 SVGAGI. Trimming took 4 bases from V and 0 from J, leaving 7 bases between them. CDR3 length equals 14 residues. CDR3: CASSSRGSNQPQHF. CDR3 in DNA: TGTGCCAGCAGTTCAAGGGGTAGCAATCAGCCCCAGCATTTT.

The rearrangement links TRBV5-1 to TRBJ1-1; 7 nucleotides align to TRBD1. This CDR3 comprises 12 residues. Trimming removed 4 bases from V and 7 bases from J; junction bases left unmatched: 4. CDR1 is SGHRS and CDR2 is YFSETQ in the germline V gene. CDR3 in DNA: TGCGCCAGCAGCGGGGGACAGTTTGAAGCTTTCTTT. Encoded protein: CASSGGQFEAFF.

The chain employs TRBV18 and TRBJ2-1; D is perhaps TRBD1 (6 bases). This CDR3 contains 15 residues. Trimming cost V 4 bases and J 6 bases, with 16 bases left between them. The germline gives CDR1 KGHSH, CDR2 LQKENI. The CDR3 coding sequence is TGTGCCAGCTCACTGTACCGGGACATCACCAATGAGCAGTTCTTC. Amino acids: CASSLYRDITNEQFF.

The CDR3 protein is CASSLRGLENQPQHF. The CDR3 nucleotides are TGTGCCAGCAGTTTAAGGGGGCTTGAGAACCAGCCCCAGCATTTT. The chain employs TRBV28 and TRBJ1-5, with 7 bases lining up with TRBD1. V lost 2 bases to trimming and J lost 7 bases; unmatched junction nucleotides: 8. From germline, CDR1 is MDHEN and CDR2 SYDVKM. The CDR3 is made up of 15 amino acids.

CDR3 sequence reads: CASGLTPTGYGSPLHF. The DNA for the CDR3 is TGTGCTAGTGGTTTGACCCCCACAGGGTATGGTTCACCCCTCCACTTT. The chain recombines TRBV12-5 with TRBJ1-6; perhaps TRBD1 as D (6 bases). Germline CDR1 and CDR2: LGHNT and FRNRAP. The V end was cut by 2 bases, the J end by 9 bases, with 17 bases between. This CDR3 spans 16 amino acids. The full variable domain, with the rest looked up from reference TRBV12-5 and TRBJ1-6, is DARVTQTPRHKVTEMGQEVTMRCQPILGHNTVFWYRQTMMQGLELLAYFRNRAPLDDSGMPKDRFSAEMPDATLATLKIQPSEPRDSAVYFCASGLTPTGYGSPLHFGNGTRLTVT.

The J gene is TRBJ1-1, the V gene TRBV7-9, with no clear D. The CDR3 length is 12 residues. Per the germline V gene, CDR1 is SEHNR and CDR2 is FQNEAQ (reference sequence). Between the trimmed V and J ends, which lost 5 bases and 6 bases, there was a span of 10 bases. The CDR3 here is CASSPRAAEAFF. In nucleotides, the CDR3 is TGTGCCAGCAGCCCGAGGGCGGCTGAAGCTTTCTTT.

The genes are TRBV27 and TRBJ2-5; 7 bases map to TRBD1. Germline CDR1 and CDR2: MNHEY and SMNVEV (reference sequence). Unmatched junction bases numbered 11, after V lost 6 bases and J lost 7 bases. This CDR3 comprises 14 residues. CDR3 DNA: TGTGCCAGCAGACGTAGTGACAGGGCTGGGACCCAGTACTTC. As protein: CASRRSDRAGTQYF.

The V call is TRBV10-2, the J call TRBJ2-1, with D unresolved. V lost 5 bases, J lost 10 bases, and 12 bases lay in between. The CDR3 extends over 12 amino acids. Germline values: CDR1 WSHSY, CDR2 SAAADI. CDR3 bases: TGCGCCAGCAGTCTAAGGACGGGCGAGCAGTTCTTC. Protein product: CASSLRTGEQFF.

About this clone itself: Sequence at one end of the junction differs from germline and may be a read error. CDR3 region: CASSSRVAGDSDTQYF. CDR3 in DNA: TGTGCCAGCAGCTCCCGAGTAGCGGGGGACTCAGACACGCAGTATTTT. This sequence joins TRBV11-1 and TRBJ2-3, with TRBD2 identical over 9 bases. The CDR3 spans 16 residues. Germline values: CDR1 SGHAT, CDR2 FQDESV (reference sequence).

The rearrangement joins TRBV5-1 to TRBJ2-2, with 13 bases lining up with TRBD2. This CDR3 spans 16 amino acids. Per the germline V gene, CDR1 is SGHRS and CDR2 is YFSETQ. Trimming at V came to 6 bases and at J to 5 bases, leaving 7 bases not matched to a gene. CDR3 amino acids: CASTTSGGAETGELFF. CDR3 coding DNA: TGCGCCAGCACCACTAGCGGGGGGGCAGAGACCGGGGAGCTGTTTTTT.

This sequence joins TRBV5-1 and TRBJ1-1; 12 bases fit TRBD1. The germline V gene encodes CDR1 SGHRS and CDR2 YFSETQ. CDR3 size: 15 residues. Trimming at V came to 6 bases and at J to 4 bases, leaving 7 bases not matched to a gene. CDR3 protein: CASTPGQGARTEAFF. CDR3 DNA sequence: TGCGCCAGCACCCCGGGACAGGGGGCGCGCACTGAAGCTTTCTTT.

The J gene is TRBJ2-1, the V gene TRBV9, with 8 bases identical to TRBD1. The V gene's germline CDR1 is SGDLS and CDR2 YYNGEE. The CDR3 has 15 amino acids. Trimming took 0 bases from V and 7 from J; bases not matched to a gene: 6. In nucleotides, the CDR3 is TGTGCCAGCAGCGTAGGGACAGGGACCTTTAATGAGCAGTTCTTC. It specifies CASSVGTGTFNEQFF.

The V and J genes are TRBV6-5 and TRBJ1-2, with a weak D call TRBD1 (5 bases). V was clipped by 6 bases and J by 0 bases, with 11 bases between them. Germline assignment: CDR1 MNHEY and CDR2 SVGAGI. The CDR3 length is 14 residues. The CDR3 DNA reads TGTGCCAGCAGCACCGGGACGGCTAACTATGGCTACACCTTC. This sequence encodes CASSTGTANYGYTF.

The chain is built from TRBV2 and TRBJ1-2; maybe TRBD1 (6 bases). The germline CDR1 and CDR2 sequences are SNHLY and FYNNEI. The CDR3 has 13 amino acids. Trimming took off 5 bases at V and 4 bases at J, with 11 bases between the two ends. CDR3 in amino acids: CASSPRTVYGYTF. The CDR3 nucleotides read TGTGCCAGCAGTCCACGGACAGTCTATGGCTACACCTTC. Based on the CDR3 plus reference TRBV2 and TRBJ1-2, the full variable domain is EPEVTQTPSHQVTQMGQEVILRCVPISNHLYFYWYRQILGQKVEFLVSFYNNEISEKSEIFDDQFSVERPDGSNFTLKIRSTKLEDSAMYFCASSPRTVYGYTFGSGTRLTVV.

This clone was counted a few times. The chain recombines TRBV9 with TRBJ1-6; D not certain. Germline V gives CDR1 SGDLS, CDR2 YYNGEE. This CDR3 contains 16 residues. V lost 4 bases and J 0 bases, leaving 11 bases between the germline ends. In DNA form, the CDR3 reads TGTGCCAGCAGCCCTGGACCGAGCTCCTATAATTCACCCCTCCACTTT. This gives the protein CASSPGPSSYNSPLHF.

The chain employs TRBV7-2 and TRBJ2-1; tentatively, D is TRBD1 (5 bases). CDR3 size: 15 residues. In germline, CDR1 is SGHTA, CDR2 FQGNSA. Trimming took off 1 base at V and 8 bases at J, with 15 bases between the two ends. The CDR3 DNA sequence: TGTGCCAGCAGCTTAGTTCGGGCAGGGTCCCATGAGCAGTTCTTC. Translating it yields CASSLVRAGSHEQFF.

The chain carries TRBV6-1 and TRBJ2-3; 7 bases match TRBD2. Per germline, CDR1 MNHNS and CDR2 SASEGT. After removal of 0 bases from V and 4 bases from J, the junction contained 7 bases not matched to a gene. CDR3 length equals 16 residues. The CDR3 sequence: CASSEALGLVPDTQYF. Written as DNA, the CDR3 is TGTGCCAGCAGTGAAGCGCTCGGACTAGTTCCAGATACGCAGTATTTT.